The present TCR beta chain was sequenced within a study of human T cells and chemical hapten exposure. General study findings and limits: DPC sensitization left the count of TCRs above 1 in 1000 unchanged.

The time point denotes: patch test 2, 6 weeks after DPC sensitization. As to treatment: therapeutic diphenylcyclopropenone sensitization with weekly scalp DPC. Patients had alopecia, were aged 18 to 70, and were not pregnant. As regards this clonotype: The target antigen is unknown.

The authors' processing: Sample TCR totals centred on a median of approximately 96,000, ranging about 20,000 to 690,600. MiXCR, run by TCRdb on the RACE reads, gives a single entry per CDR3 protein. These V and J calls originate from TCRdb's pipeline instead of the authors' own analysis. The profile shows 35,000 to 50,000 distinct CDR3 sequences, more than 8.5% of them singletons. Trimming cost V 4 bases and J 6 bases; bases outside gene matches: 11. Germline V gene data show CDR1 as MRHNA and CDR2 as SNTAGT. The CDR3 covers 16 residues. The source was whole blood, collected in connection with sensitization to the hapten diphenylcyclopropenone (DPC). V usage is TRBV6-4 and J usage is TRBJ2-1; 8 bases map to TRBD1. This clonotype originated in a woman in her forties with alopecia areata. Some clones in this sample may be carry-over from other donors' samples. CDR3 DNA sequence: TGTGCCAGCAGTGCCGAGGCGGACAGGGTATCCAATGAGCAGTTCTTC. It yields the protein CASSAEADRVSNEQFF.